Listed below are T cell receptor beta chains from one sample, sequenced in a study of blood T cell repertoires in COVID-19. Measured with immunoSEQ multiplex PCR; TCRdb has only the in-frame clones, and not every one. The top ten hold roughly 4.5% of the sample, which has 200,000 or so clones, about nine tenths seen once. The sequencing input was peripheral blood. Receptors originate from a man aged 45-65 years with acute or convalescent COVID-19. The CDR3 runs from the conserved cysteine through the conserved F or W. A D gene is named only where the DNA matches it firmly. Size tells how often a clone was seen (once, few, many) or the class of an expanded clone, and some rows leave it out.

j_call,clone_size,d_call,v_call,cdr3_aa,cdr3_nt
TRBJ2-7,NA,NA,TRBV27,CASRTEGLSYEQYF,TGTGCCAGCAGGACCGAGGGTTTATCCTACGAGCAGTACTTC
TRBJ1-1,once,NA,TRBV11-2,CASSFLQGMNTEAFF,TGTGCCAGCAGCTTCCTACAGGGAATGAACACTGAAGCTTTCTTT
TRBJ2-3,NA,TRBD1,TRBV11-2,CASSIGQVTDTQYF,TGTGCCAGCAGCATCGGACAGGTCACAGATACGCAGTATTTT
TRBJ2-5,NA,TRBD2,TRBV7-9,CASSPRSGENQETQYF,TGTGCCAGCAGCCCTCGTAGCGGGGAGAACCAAGAGACCCAGTACTTC
TRBJ2-1,NA,TRBD2,TRBV7-8,CASSPAGGRKFF,TGTGCCAGCAGCCCAGCGGGGGGGCGGAAGTTCTTC
TRBJ2-4,NA,NA,TRBV6-6,CASSPFDRAKNIQYF,TGTGCCAGCAGTCCATTTGACAGAGCCAAAAACATTCAGTACTTC
TRBJ1-5,NA,NA,TRBV5-6,CASSLFGQGYQPQHF,TGTGCCAGCAGCTTGTTTGGGCAGGGCTATCAGCCCCAGCATTTT
TRBJ1-6,NA,TRBD1,TRBV5-5,CASSLTAGTGVSPLHF,TGTGCCAGCAGCCTTACCGCCGGGACAGGGGTGTCACCCCTCCACTTT
TRBJ1-1,once,NA,TRBV4-1,CASSQGLLQAGNTEAFF,TGCGCCAGCAGCCAAGGACTTTTACAGGCCGGGAACACTGAAGCTTTCTTT
TRBJ1-4,NA,TRBD1,TRBV30,CAWSKRDRRQKLFF,TGTGCCTGGAGTAAGCGGGACAGGCGGCAAAAACTGTTTTTT
TRBJ1-2,few,NA,TRBV5-4,CASSPQGTLYGYTF,TGTGCCAGCAGCCCGCAGGGAACCCTCTATGGCTACACCTTC
TRBJ1-3,NA,NA,TRBV11-2,CASSLRPSGVGGNTIYF,TGTGCCAGCAGCTTGCGTCCCTCAGGGGTCGGTGGAAACACCATATATTTT
TRBJ1-2,NA,NA,TRBV12-5,CASGSHKGWAGYTF,TGTGCTAGTGGTTCCCACAAGGGGTGGGCTGGCTACACCTTC
TRBJ1-2,NA,TRBD1,TRBV5-8,CASSLGTGISYGYTF,TGTGCCAGCAGCTTGGGGACAGGGATAAGCTATGGCTACACCTTC
TRBJ1-2,NA,NA,TRBV7-9,CASSLAGANYGYTF,TGTGCCAGCAGCTTGGCGGGGGCGAACTATGGCTACACCTTC
TRBJ2-5,NA,TRBD1,TRBV28,CASSQGTEETQYF,TGTGCCAGCAGCCAGGGGACAGAAGAGACCCAGTACTTC
TRBJ1-6,NA,NA,TRBV5-1,CASSLRSATEFSYNSPLHF,TGCGCCAGCAGCTTACGATCGGCGACAGAGTTCTCCTATAATTCACCCCTCCACTTT
TRBJ2-5,NA,NA,TRBV5-8,CASSLVVYQETQYF,TGTGCCAGCAGCTTGGTAGTGTACCAAGAGACCCAGTACTTC
TRBJ2-3,NA,NA,TRBV28,CASSFTGRAQYF,TGTGCCAGCAGTTTTACAGGGAGGGCGCAGTATTTT
TRBJ1-6,NA,NA,TRBV4-2,CASSQEASGGTPLHF,TGTGCCAGCAGCCAGGAGGCCTCGGGTGGTACACCCCTCCACTTT
TRBJ2-3,NA,TRBD1,TRBV18,CASSPTFGQGTADTQYF,TGTGCCAGCTCACCTACCTTCGGACAGGGGACGGCAGATACGCAGTATTTT
TRBJ1-4,NA,NA,TRBV2,CASSEVGATGEKLFF,TGTGCCAGCAGTGAAGTTGGGGCGACTGGTGAAAAACTGTTTTTT
TRBJ1-3,NA,NA,TRBV6-1,CASSGSGPGGYGNTIYF,TGTGCCAGCAGTGGCTCAGGGCCGGGTGGATATGGAAACACCATATATTTT
TRBJ2-1,NA,TRBD2,TRBV5-1,CASTPGLAGVSEQFF,TGCGCCAGCACACCCGGACTAGCGGGGGTGAGTGAGCAGTTCTTC
TRBJ1-1,NA,NA,TRBV11-2,CASSFAENTEAFF,TGTGCCAGCAGCTTCGCGGAGAACACTGAAGCTTTCTTT
TRBJ1-2,few,NA,TRBV29-1,CSVPYRANYGYTF,TGCAGCGTCCCCTACAGGGCTAACTATGGCTACACCTTC
TRBJ1-1,NA,TRBD1,TRBV4-1,CASSQDINRGTEAFF,TGCGCCAGCAGCCAAGATATAAACAGGGGAACTGAAGCTTTCTTT
TRBJ1-2,NA,NA,TRBV30,CAWSWAGTDGYTF,TGTGCCTGGTCCTGGGCCGGGACTGATGGCTACACCTTC
TRBJ2-2,NA,TRBD1,TRBV19,CASSMSGGWAGELFF,TGTGCCAGTAGTATGTCAGGGGGCTGGGCCGGGGAGCTGTTTTTT
TRBJ2-1,NA,TRBD2,TRBV9,CASSGRGTSGALNEQFF,TGTGCCAGCAGCGGCAGGGGGACTAGCGGGGCCCTCAATGAGCAGTTCTTC
TRBJ2-5,NA,TRBD1,TRBV7-2,CASSFQGARETQYF,TGTGCCAGCAGCTTTCAGGGGGCTCGAGAGACCCAGTACTTC
TRBJ1-1,NA,TRBD1,TRBV27,CASSSAPDRHTEAFF,TGTGCCAGCAGTTCAGCCCCGGACAGGCACACTGAAGCTTTCTTT
TRBJ2-2,NA,TRBD2,TRBV15,CATSKRGPSNTGELFF,TGTGCCACCTCAAAGCGGGGGCCTTCGAACACCGGGGAGCTGTTTTTT
TRBJ2-2,NA,NA,TRBV21-1,CASSKFHDRVTGELFF,TGTGCCAGCAGCAAATTCCACGACAGGGTCACCGGGGAGCTGTTTTTT
TRBJ2-5,NA,NA,TRBV5-1,CASSLSGDETQYF,TGCGCCAGCAGCTTATCAGGGGACGAGACCCAGTACTTC
TRBJ1-1,NA,NA,TRBV12-3/TRBV12-4,CASSFGRDTEAFF,TGTGCCAGCAGTTTTGGCAGGGACACTGAAGCTTTCTTT
TRBJ1-1,NA,TRBD1,TRBV5-1,CASSYRQGSNTEAFF,TGCGCCAGCAGCTACCGACAGGGGTCGAACACTGAAGCTTTCTTT
TRBJ1-4,NA,TRBD1,TRBV5-1,CASSLRGQGTNEKLFF,TGCGCCAGCAGTCTGAGGGGACAGGGGACTAATGAAAAACTGTTTTTT
TRBJ1-2,NA,NA,TRBV7-6,CASSLGPIDYHGYTF,TGTGCCAGCAGCTTAGGACCGATCGACTATCATGGCTACACCTTC
TRBJ2-4,NA,NA,TRBV7-6,CASSSSGGIGNIQYF,TGTGCCAGCAGCTCCTCGGGGGGCATTGGAAACATTCAGTACTTC
TRBJ1-2,NA,NA,TRBV19,CASSRSPSLPKVYGYTF,TGTGCCAGTAGCCGAAGCCCGAGTCTTCCAAAAGTCTATGGCTACACCTTC
TRBJ1-2,NA,TRBD1,TRBV7-2,CASSFPGGYGYTF,TGTGCCAGCAGCTTCCCAGGGGGATATGGCTACACCTTC
TRBJ1-4,once,NA,TRBV11-2,CASSLALSPTNEKLFF,TGTGCCAGCAGCTTGGCCCTCAGTCCAACTAATGAAAAACTGTTTTTT
TRBJ1-1,NA,NA,TRBV30,CAWSREMLEAFF,TGTGCCTGGAGTAGGGAGATGCTTGAAGCTTTCTTT
TRBJ1-4,NA,TRBD1,TRBV6-5,CASRPDRELREKLFF,TGTGCCAGCAGGCCCGACAGGGAACTACGGGAAAAACTGTTTTTT
TRBJ2-2,NA,NA,TRBV6-2/TRBV6-3,CASSRQITNTGELFF,TGTGCCAGCAGTAGACAGATTACGAACACCGGGGAGCTGTTTTTT
TRBJ1-6,NA,TRBD1,TRBV18,CASSNRQGRSYNSPLHF,TGTGCCAGCTCAAACAGACAGGGGAGGTCCTATAATTCACCCCTCCACTTT
TRBJ2-2,few,TRBD1,TRBV24-1,CATRGQGGTGELFF,TGTGCCACCAGGGGACAGGGTGGAACCGGGGAGCTGTTTTTT
TRBJ2-1,few,TRBD1,TRBV11-2,CASSFRDRGLRSSYNEQFF,TGTGCCAGCAGCTTCCGGGACAGGGGATTGAGGAGCTCCTACAATGAGCAGTTCTTC
TRBJ1-2,NA,TRBD1,TRBV5-1,CASSNGQGNYGYTF,TGCGCCAGCAGCAATGGACAGGGGAACTATGGCTACACCTTC
TRBJ1-2,NA,NA,TRBV5-5,CASSLQYGYTF,TGTGCCAGCAGCTTGCAGTATGGCTACACCTTC
TRBJ1-2,NA,TRBD1,TRBV7-2,CASSLFRSTDRGLYYGYTF,TGTGCCAGCAGCTTATTTCGATCGACTGACAGGGGGCTTTACTATGGCTACACCTTC
TRBJ1-5,NA,TRBD1,TRBV5-6,CASSLAGGSSNQPQHF,TGTGCCAGCAGCTTGGCAGGGGGGTCTAGCAATCAGCCCCAGCATTTT